This T cell receptor beta chain was sequenced during a study of T cell changes during pregnancy in multiple sclerosis. The protocol was immunoSEQ multiplex PCR, while the TCRdb copy is restricted to in-frame clones and leaves out a portion. The sample shows about 13,000 clones, 90% of them seen only once. Germline V CDR1 and CDR2: SEHNR, FQNEAQ (reference sequence). This CDR3 is 14 amino acids long. V lost 1 base and J 2 bases, leaving 8 bases between the germline ends. The sample was CD8+ T cells from peripheral blood mononuclear cells, taken after pregnancy. The TCR comes from a female donor in good health, enrolled as a control in a pregnancy study. The J gene is TRBJ2-5, the V gene TRBV7-9; the D gene is possibly TRBD1 (6 bases). The CDR3 here is CASSLGGLQETQYF. CDR3 in DNA: TGTGCCAGCAGCTTAGGGGGGCTACAAGAGACCCAGTACTTC.